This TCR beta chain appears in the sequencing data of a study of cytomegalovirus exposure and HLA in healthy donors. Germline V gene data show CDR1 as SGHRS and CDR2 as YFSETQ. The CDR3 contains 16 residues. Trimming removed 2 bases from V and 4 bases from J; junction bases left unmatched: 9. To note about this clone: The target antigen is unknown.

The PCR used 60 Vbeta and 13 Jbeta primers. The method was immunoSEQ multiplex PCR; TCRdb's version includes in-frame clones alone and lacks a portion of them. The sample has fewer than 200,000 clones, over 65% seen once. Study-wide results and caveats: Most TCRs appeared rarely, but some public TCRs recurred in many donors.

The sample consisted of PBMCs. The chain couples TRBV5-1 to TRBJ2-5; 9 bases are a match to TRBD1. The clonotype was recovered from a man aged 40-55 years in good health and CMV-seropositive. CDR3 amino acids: CASSLANTGGGETQYF. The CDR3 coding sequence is TGCGCCAGCAGCTTAGCGAATACAGGGGGCGGAGAGACCCAGTACTTC. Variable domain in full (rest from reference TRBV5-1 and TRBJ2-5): KAGVTQTPRYLIKTRGQQVTLSCSPISGHRSVSWYQQTPGQGLQFLFEYFSETQRNKGNFPGRFSGRQFSNSRSEMNVSTLELGDSALYLCASSLANTGGGETQYFGPGTRLLVL.